The present entry profiles one T cell receptor (beta chain) with its context. Antigen specificity is unknown. Only in-frame clones appear in the TCRdb table, and some are missing; sequencing was by immunoSEQ multiplex PCR. The repertoire includes about 69,000 clones, approximately 91% of them detected once, and about 0.37% sits in the top ten. Unstimulated regulatory T cells (CD4+CD25+CD127-), CD4+CD25- non-regulatory cells, CD4 and CD8 cells were FACS-sorted from thawed PBMCs. This entry is derived from a study of Tregs in tolerant kidney transplant recipients. The wider study: Recipients received nonmyeloablative bone marrow transplants from related graft donors, with transient mixed chimerism. Study results and limitations: Expanding Tregs on activated donor B cells appeared to best identify donor-specific TCRbeta clones.

V was shortened by 3 bases and J by 8 bases, with 13 bases between the two germline ends. Per the germline V gene, CDR1 is ENHRY and CDR2 is SYGVKD. There are 13 residues in the CDR3. The specimen was CD4+ T cells from blood, collected before the transplant. The receptor comes from a human donor who received a combined kidney and bone marrow transplant. This chain uses TRBV10-3 with TRBJ1-1, with D tentatively TRBD1 (5 bases). CDR3: CAISDREAVEAFF. CDR3 nucleotides: TGTGCCATCAGTGACAGGGAGGCTGTAGAAGCTTTCTTT.